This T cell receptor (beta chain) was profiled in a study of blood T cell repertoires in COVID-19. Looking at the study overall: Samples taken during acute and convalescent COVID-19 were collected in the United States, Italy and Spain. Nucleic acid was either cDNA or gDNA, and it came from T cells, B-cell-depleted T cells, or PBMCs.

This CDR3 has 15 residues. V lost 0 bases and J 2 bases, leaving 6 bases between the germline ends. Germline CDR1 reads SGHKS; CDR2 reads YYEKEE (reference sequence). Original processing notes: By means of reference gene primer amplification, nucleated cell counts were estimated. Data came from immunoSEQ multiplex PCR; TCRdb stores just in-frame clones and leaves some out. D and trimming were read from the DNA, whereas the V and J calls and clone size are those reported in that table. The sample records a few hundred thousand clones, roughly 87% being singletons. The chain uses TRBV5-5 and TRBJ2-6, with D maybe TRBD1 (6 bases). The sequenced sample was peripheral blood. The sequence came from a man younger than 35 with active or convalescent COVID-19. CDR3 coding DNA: TGTGCCAGCAGCTTGGCAGGGGCTGGGGCCAACGTCCTGACTTTC. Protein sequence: CASSLAGAGANVLTF.